The 16 T cell receptor beta chains listed next were all sequenced from one sample in a study of cytomegalovirus exposure and HLA in healthy donors (dated by TCRdb to the late 2010s). Library method: the immunoSEQ multiplex PCR assay. For the multiplex PCR, a mixture combining 60 forward primers for TCR Vbeta segments and 13 reverse primers for TCR Jbeta segments was used. In its TCRdb copy, this immuneACCESS table keeps in-frame sequences only and misses some clones. Where compared with another copy, unresolved V genes explain less than half of these, and the others have no known cause. Across this sample there are about 160,000 clones, with less than 90% seen only once. The ten largest clones add up to roughly 1% of the sample. The sample consisted of PBMCs. These receptors were obtained from a man under 40 in good health and CMV-seronegative.

This clone was seen only a few times. The genes are TRBV5-1 and TRBJ2-7, with D unclear. V was clipped by 2 bases and J by 2 bases, with 14 bases between them. The CDR3 extends over 15 amino acids. Germline CDR1 reads SGHRS; CDR2 reads YFSETQ. The CDR3 protein is CASSFQVFGTYEQYF. CDR3 DNA: TGCGCCAGCAGCTTCCAGGTCTTTGGAACCTACGAGCAGTACTTC.

The chain combines TRBV28 with TRBJ2-7; D is possibly TRBD1 (5 bases). The CDR3 runs 14 residues. Germline V gene sequence: CDR1 MDHEN, CDR2 SYDVKM. The V and J ends lost 1 base and 9 bases respectively, with 16 bases between them. The DNA for the CDR3 is TGTGCCAGCAGTTTATCTTCTAAAGGGGTAAGGCAGTACTTC. Its protein product is CASSLSSKGVRQYF.

The chain uses TRBV6-5 and TRBJ1-4, with a tentative D call TRBD1 (6 bases). The germline V and J ends were trimmed by 5 bases and 7 bases, with 14 bases remaining between them. Germline-derived CDR1 and CDR2 are MNHEY and SVGAGI. The CDR3 runs to 14 residues. CDR3 in DNA: TGTGCCAGCAGTGAGGGATTGGGGGCTGAAAAACTGTTTTTT. This sequence encodes CASSEGLGAEKLFF.

The chain combines TRBV28 with TRBJ1-1; D not certain. Trimming stripped 6 bases from V and 6 bases from J, with 5 bases between. Germline values: CDR1 MDHEN, CDR2 SYDVKM. The CDR3 sequence is 10 residues long. CDR3 amino acids: CASRSAEAFF. For the CDR3, the DNA is TGTGCCAGCAGGTCCGCTGAAGCTTTCTTT.

This clone was picked up one time. The V and J genes are TRBV7-9 and TRBJ2-7, with D possibly being TRBD1 (6 bases). Trimming removed 5 bases from V and 3 bases from J, with 26 bases in between. CDR1 is SEHNR, CDR2 FQNEAQ, per germline (reference sequence). CDR3 length: 18 amino acids. The DNA for the CDR3 is TGTGCCAGCAGCCGTCTGGGCTGGGGGCGGAATTCTTTCTACGAGCAGTACTTC. Translation gives CASSRLGWGRNSFYEQYF.

The CDR3 nucleotides read TGCGCCAGCAGCACGGGACAGGGGAGGAACGAGCAGTACTTC. Its translation: CASSTGQGRNEQYF. The rearrangement joins TRBV5-1 to TRBJ2-5; 10 positions agree with TRBD1. Near its end, the DNA agrees better with TRBJ2-7, so the J call may be wrong. The CDR3 has 14 amino acids. Germline CDR1 is SGHRS and CDR2 is YFSETQ.

The chain joins TRBV5-1 to TRBJ1-4; TRBD1 matches at 9 bases. The CDR3 has 20 amino acids. Trimming took 3 bases from V and 0 from J; bases not matched to a gene: 15. CDR1 is SGHRS, CDR2 YFSETQ, per germline. CDR3 residues: CASSSGTGNFRGATNEKLFF. CDR3 sequence (DNA): TGCGCCAGCAGCTCCGGGACAGGGAATTTTAGAGGGGCAACTAATGAAAAACTGTTTTTT.

The rearrangement uses TRBV2 and TRBJ1-1; the match to TRBD1 covers 12 bases. With V trimmed by 5 bases and J by 3 bases, 10 bases remained unmatched. Germline lookup yields CDR1 SNHLY and CDR2 FYNNEI. This CDR3 has 17 residues. CDR3 sequence: CASSSPGTGGADTEAFF. The CDR3 DNA is TGTGCCAGCAGTTCACCCGGGACAGGGGGCGCAGACACTGAAGCTTTCTTT.

This chain joins TRBV11-1 and TRBJ2-1, with 15 positions matching TRBD2. V shed 3 bases and J 2 bases; nucleotides not matched to a gene: 8. There are 19 residues in the CDR3. From germline, CDR1 is SGHAT and CDR2 FQDESV (reference sequence). Written as DNA, the CDR3 is TGTGCCAGCAGCTTTGGGACTAGCGGGGGGTATAGGACCTACAATGAGCAGTTCTTC. Its protein is CASSFGTSGGYRTYNEQFF.

This chain connects TRBV7-2 to TRBJ1-1; TRBD1 agrees at 11 bases. With 7 bases clipped from V and 11 bases from J, the junction kept 9 bases outside the gene matches. Germline CDR1 and CDR2: SGHTA and FQGNSA. The CDR3 has 13 residues. CDR3 region: CASTQGGQGEAFF. CDR3 DNA: TGTGCCAGCACCCAAGGGGGACAGGGGGAGGCTTTCTTT. The whole variable domain, remainder taken from reference TRBV7-2 and TRBJ1-1, is GAGVSQSPSNKVTEKGKDVELRCDPISGHTALYWYRQSLGQGLEFLIYFQGNSAPDKSGLPSDRFSAERTGGSVSTLTIQRTQQEDSAVYLCASTQGGQGEAFFGQGTRLTVV.

The CDR3 is CASSLGDRQNQPQHF. In DNA form, the CDR3 reads TGTGCCAGCAGCTTAGGGGACAGACAAAATCAGCCCCAGCATTTT. The chain has TRBV7-2 and TRBJ1-5; 7 bases map to TRBD1. Germline V gene data show CDR1 as SGHTA and CDR2 as FQGNSA. The V and J ends lost 1 base and 4 bases, in that order; junction bases with no gene match: 4. CDR3 length equals 15 residues.

The chain links TRBV10-1 to TRBJ2-7; 8 positions agree with TRBD2. CDR1 and CDR2 (germline): WNHNN, SYGVQD (reference sequence). The CDR3 is 15 amino acids. V trimming: 9 bases; J trimming: 5 bases; junction bases outside the gene matches: 15. This chain's CDR3 is CARPGGRGNSNEQYF. CDR3 bases: TGCGCCAGGCCGGGGGGGCGGGGAAACTCTAACGAGCAGTACTTC.

V gene TRBV6-6 combines with J gene TRBJ1-5; no reliable D call. The CDR3 spans 10 residues. CDR1 and CDR2 from the germline V gene are MNHNY and SVGAGI (reference sequence). V lost 6 bases to trimming and J lost 7 bases, with 4 bases between them. The CDR3 region is CASSVQPQHF. CDR3 nucleotides: TGTGCCAGCAGCGTCCAGCCCCAGCATTTT.

The rearrangement joins TRBV5-4 to TRBJ1-1; 8 bases are a match to TRBD1. Germline V lookup: CDR1 SGHNT, CDR2 YYREEE (reference sequence). Trimming at V came to 1 base and at J to 4 bases, leaving 3 bases not matched to a gene. The CDR3 length is 14 residues. The CDR3 coding sequence is TGTGCCAGCAGCTTGCAGGGGGCTTCCACTGAAGCTTTCTTT. Its translation: CASSLQGASTEAFF.

The chain employs TRBV6-5 and TRBJ1-2, with TRBD1 as a possible D gene (5 bases). This CDR3 is 15 amino acids long. Trimming removed 6 bases from V and 0 bases from J, with 14 bases in between. Germline values: CDR1 MNHEY, CDR2 SVGAGI. CDR3 protein: CASSPLGHSNYGYTF. DNA of the CDR3: TGTGCCAGCAGCCCCCTAGGACACTCTAACTATGGCTACACCTTC.

This CDR3 is CASSPTRAVPSTGELFF. The DNA for the CDR3 is TGTGCCAGCTCACCTACCAGGGCCGTGCCGAGCACCGGGGAGCTGTTTTTT. The rearrangement uses TRBV18 and TRBJ2-2, with D possibly being TRBD1 (5 bases). The CDR3 runs to 17 residues. Germline CDR1 KGHSH, CDR2 LQKENI. The ends were cut back, 3 bases at V and 4 bases at J, with 18 bases in the middle.